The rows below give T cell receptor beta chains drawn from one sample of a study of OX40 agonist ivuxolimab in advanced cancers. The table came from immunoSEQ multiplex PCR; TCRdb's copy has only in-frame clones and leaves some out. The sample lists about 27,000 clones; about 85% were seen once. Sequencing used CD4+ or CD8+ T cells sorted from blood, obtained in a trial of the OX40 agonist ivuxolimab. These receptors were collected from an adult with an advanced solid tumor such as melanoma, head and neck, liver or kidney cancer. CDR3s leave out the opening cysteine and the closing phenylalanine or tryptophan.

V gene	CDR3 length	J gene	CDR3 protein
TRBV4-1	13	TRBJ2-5	ASSQGEWGSETQY
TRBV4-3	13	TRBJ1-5	ASSQDRALAQPQH
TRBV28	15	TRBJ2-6	ASSLGTSGGGANVLT
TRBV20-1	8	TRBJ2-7	SASDYEQY
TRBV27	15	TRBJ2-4	ASSLSLGHGRGNIQY
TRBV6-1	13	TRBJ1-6	ASTGQGFYNSPLH
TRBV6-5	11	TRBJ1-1	ASSPLTGTEAF
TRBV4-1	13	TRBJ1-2	ASSQEWQPNYGYT
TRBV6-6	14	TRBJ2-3	ASTRSGGAVTDTQY
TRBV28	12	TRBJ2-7	ASRPGGGSYEQY
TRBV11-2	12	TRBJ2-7	ASSPGLAGNEQY